This is a list of T cell receptor beta chains from one sample in a study of shared clonotypes between healthy human individuals. The protocol was immunoSEQ multiplex PCR, while the TCRdb copy is restricted to in-frame clones and leaves out a portion. Seen here are roughly 2,500,000 clones, 80% to 95% observed once, and the top ten hold 0.36%. The sequencing input was naive CD4+ T cells from PBMCs. Receptor source: a man between 18 and 35 years old in good health. Some clones in this sample may be carry-over from other donors' samples. Both conserved end residues are part of each CDR3. D genes are given only for firm matches. Clone sizes are given selectively: once, few, many, or a class where the clone is expanded.

j_call v_call clone_size d_call cdr3_aa cdr3_nt
TRBJ2-7 TRBV11-2 - - CASSLAQGGFYEQYF TGTGCCAGCAGCTTAGCACAGGGTGGTTTCTACGAGCAGTACTTC
TRBJ2-1 TRBV6-1 - TRBD1 CASSHRGLGNEQFF TGTGCCAGCAGTCACAGGGGGCTGGGGAATGAGCAGTTCTTC
TRBJ2-2 TRBV11-2 - - CASSLLGIGSRELFF TGTGCCAGCAGCTTACTAGGCATCGGCTCGAGGGAGCTGTTTTTT
TRBJ2-1 TRBV11-2 - TRBD2 CASSSRLAGVLDEQFF TGTGCCAGCAGCTCCAGACTAGCGGGAGTCTTAGATGAGCAGTTCTTC
TRBJ2-7 TRBV5-6 - TRBD2 CASSRPGLAAPYEQYF TGTGCCAGCAGCCGCCCGGGACTAGCGGCTCCCTACGAGCAGTACTTC
TRBJ1-2 TRBV28 few - CASSGPLNPWGYTF TGTGCCAGCAGTGGGCCCCTGAACCCGTGGGGCTACACCTTC
TRBJ2-3 TRBV4-1 - - CASSQEGRGWADTQYF TGCGCCAGCAGCCAAGAAGGAAGGGGGTGGGCAGATACGCAGTATTTT
TRBJ2-7 TRBV25-1 - TRBD2 CASSLAGGYEQYF TGTGCCAGCAGCCTAGCGGGAGGCTACGAGCAGTACTTC
TRBJ2-1 TRBV11-2 - TRBD1 CASSLDRDSYDSAYNEQFF TGTGCCAGCAGCTTAGACCGGGACAGCTACGATTCCGCCTACAATGAGCAGTTCTTC
TRBJ1-5 TRBV27 - - CASSPRPPRTVMNQPQHF TGTGCCAGCAGTCCTCGCCCCCCCCGGACAGTTATGAATCAGCCCCAGCATTTT
TRBJ2-5 TRBV28 - TRBD2 CASSLRASGQETQYF TGTGCCAGCAGTTTACGGGCTAGCGGCCAAGAGACCCAGTACTTC
TRBJ2-3 TRBV11-2 - TRBD2 CASSPLAVGDTQYF TGTGCCAGCAGCCCACTAGCGGTTGGAGATACGCAGTATTTT
TRBJ1-1 TRBV18 - - CASAVLGTPNTEAFF TGTGCCAGCGCAGTCCTGGGGACACCTAACACTGAAGCTTTCTTT
TRBJ2-3 TRBV6-1 - - CASSEIGRPVGTQYF TGTGCCAGCAGTGAAATAGGGAGACCAGTCGGTACGCAGTATTTT
TRBJ2-7 TRBV27 - TRBD1 CASSLSPPTGALSNEQYF TGTGCCAGCAGTTTATCCCCCCCAACAGGGGCGCTTTCCAACGAGCAGTACTTC
TRBJ2-5 TRBV11-2 - TRBD2 CASSFSGTYQETQYF TGTGCCAGCAGCTTTAGCGGGACCTACCAAGAGACCCAGTACTTC
TRBJ2-6 TRBV6-1 - - CAGWGSNSGANVLTF TGTGCCGGGTGGGGGTCGAACTCTGGGGCCAACGTCCTGACTTTC
TRBJ1-4 TRBV6-6 - - CASTAPAATNEKLFF TGTGCCAGCACTGCACCAGCTGCAACTAATGAAAAACTGTTTTTT
TRBJ2-7 TRBV5-4 - - CASSFPRGSGEQYF TGTGCCAGCAGCTTCCCCCGGGGCTCGGGGGAGCAGTACTTC
TRBJ1-2 TRBV6-5 - TRBD1 CASSPWDRGYGYTF TGTGCCAGCAGCCCCTGGGACAGGGGCTATGGCTACACCTTC
TRBJ2-7 TRBV28 - - CASSQGSYEQYF TGTGCCAGCTCACAGGGTTCCTACGAGCAGTACTTC
TRBJ2-3 TRBV28 - - CASSLLAGADTQYF TGTGCCAGCAGTTTACTAGCAGGGGCGGATACGCAGTATTTT
TRBJ1-1 TRBV28 - - CASSLSYTEAFF TGTGCCAGCAGTTTGTCTTACACTGAAGCTTTCTTT
TRBJ2-2 TRBV7-2 once TRBD2 CASSTRLAHTGELFF TGTGCCAGCAGCACCCGACTAGCGCACACCGGGGAGCTGTTTTTT
TRBJ1-3 TRBV5-1 - - CASRGTQGNTIYF TGCGCCAGCAGAGGGACGCAGGGAAACACCATATATTTT
TRBJ2-7 TRBV28 once TRBD2 CASSLPGLAGSEQYF TGTGCCAGCAGCCTACCGGGACTAGCGGGCTCGGAGCAGTACTTC
TRBJ2-2 TRBV7-8 - - CASSTSRTGELFF TGTGCCAGCAGCACCTCCCGAACGGGGGAGCTGTTTTTT
TRBJ1-1 TRBV19 - TRBD1 CASKGDRAGTEAFF TGTGCCAGTAAGGGGGACAGGGCCGGCACTGAAGCTTTCTTT
TRBJ2-3 TRBV19 once - CASSTDYSPGTDTQYF TGTGCCAGTAGTACCGACTACTCCCCTGGGACAGATACGCAGTATTTT
TRBJ1-6 TRBV27 - TRBD1 CASSPTPGQGRTLHF TGTGCCAGCAGTCCCACCCCGGGACAGGGGAGAACCCTCCACTTT
TRBJ2-1 TRBV11-3 once TRBD2 CASSLDLLAGGGSNNEQFF TGTGCCAGCAGCTTAGATCTTCTAGCGGGAGGGGGGTCCAACAATGAGCAGTTCTTC
TRBJ1-1 TRBV10-3 few - CAISGDTEAFF TGTGCCATCAGCGGGGACACTGAAGCTTTCTTT
TRBJ2-1 TRBV19 - TRBD1 CASNSWGTGVIEQFF TGTGCCAGTAATTCCTGGGGGACAGGGGTTATTGAGCAGTTCTTC
TRBJ2-7 TRBV7-9 - - CASSLDASYEQYF TGTGCCAGCAGCTTAGATGCCTCCTACGAGCAGTACTTC
TRBJ2-1 TRBV4-1 - - CASSHLTRGREQFF TGCGCCAGCAGCCACCTCACCCGTGGACGTGAGCAGTTCTTC
TRBJ2-5 TRBV15 - - CATSRPRSGPEQIQETQYF TGTGCCACCAGCAGACCTAGGAGTGGGCCCGAACAAATTCAAGAGACCCAGTACTTC
TRBJ2-1 TRBV29-1 - TRBD1 CSGTGQGSYNEQFF TGCAGCGGCACGGGACAGGGATCCTACAATGAGCAGTTCTTC
TRBJ1-3 TRBV7-6 - - CASSTRDGGNTIYF TGTGCCAGCAGCACCCGGGACGGTGGAAACACCATATATTTT
TRBJ2-2 TRBV28 few TRBD2 CASSLSVPGGTGELFF TGTGCCAGCAGTTTATCGGTCCCGGGGGGCACCGGGGAGCTGTTTTTT
TRBJ1-4 TRBV30 - - CAWSPGAQPGEKLFF TGTGCCTGGAGTCCCGGGGCCCAGCCGGGGGAAAAACTGTTTTTT
TRBJ2-5 TRBV19 - - CASSIRGVSQETQYF TGTGCCAGTAGTATAAGGGGTGTCTCGCAAGAGACCCAGTACTTC
TRBJ2-7 TRBV2 - - CASSEQAAYEQYF TGTGCCAGCAGTGAACAGGCCGCCTACGAGCAGTACTTC
TRBJ1-5 TRBV28 - - CASSPSVGPQHF TGTGCCAGCAGTCCCTCGGTGGGGCCCCAGCATTTT
TRBJ1-1 TRBV6-6 - - CASSWAGNTEAFF TGTGCCAGCAGTTGGGCAGGGAACACTGAAGCTTTCTTT
TRBJ2-3 TRBV4-3 - - CASSLKWTDTQYF TGCGCCAGCAGTCTAAAGTGGACAGATACGCAGTATTTT
TRBJ2-1 TRBV18 - - CASSPRGGRASYNEQFF TGTGCCAGCTCACCGAGGGGGGGGAGGGCGTCCTACAATGAGCAGTTCTTC
TRBJ1-3 TRBV5-6 - TRBD1 CASSPWTGSGNTIYF TGTGCCAGCAGCCCGTGGACAGGCTCGGGAAACACCATATATTTT